Shown below are 18 T cell receptor beta chains from a single sample sequenced in a study of cytomegalovirus exposure and HLA in healthy donors. Repertoires were generated with immunoSEQ multiplex PCR, while TCRdb's copy carries only in-frame clones and drops some. The table records 150,000 to 200,000 clones, about 82% of them present only once. The sample consisted of PBMCs. These TCRs come from a man between 25 and 39 years old in good health and CMV-seropositive.

This chain uses TRBV11-3 with TRBJ2-2; 11 bases fit TRBD2. CDR3 length: 14 amino acids. The junction had 7 bases not matched to a gene; V was cut back by 5 bases and J by 11 bases. Germline loops: CDR1 SGHNT, CDR2 YENEEA. The CDR3 region is CASSPGTSGAELFF. The DNA for the CDR3 is TGTGCCAGCAGCCCCGGGACTAGCGGCGCCGAGCTGTTTTTT.

The CDR3 spells CASSESTGGKEKLFF. CDR3 nucleotide sequence: TGCGCCAGCAGTGAGTCGACAGGGGGTAAAGAAAAACTGTTTTTT. The genes are TRBV10-1 and TRBJ1-4, with 9 bases identical to TRBD1. CDR3 length: 15 amino acids. After removal of 0 bases from V and 8 bases from J, the junction contained 4 bases not matched to a gene. Germline assignment: CDR1 WNHNN and CDR2 SYGVQD (reference sequence).

The CDR3 region has the DNA TGCGCCAGCAGCCAAGATTACAGCCCGTCCTACGAGCAGTACTTC. It yields the protein CASSQDYSPSYEQYF. J is TRBJ2-7 and V is TRBV4-3; D is ambiguous. Germline CDR1 and CDR2: LGHNA and YSLEER. The CDR3 extends over 15 amino acids. The V gene lost 0 bases and the J gene lost 1 base, with 10 bases spanning the gap.

With regard to this clone: One junction end disagrees with the germline gene, perhaps due to a read error. The chain employs TRBV7-6 and TRBJ2-7; 10 bases are a match to TRBD2. CDR1 SGHVS and CDR2 FNYEAQ come from the germline V gene. There are 14 residues in the CDR3. The CDR3 nucleotides read TGTGCCAGCAGCTCAGCGGGGGGGCCTTTCGGTCTACACTTC. This sequence encodes CASSSAGGPFGLHF.

This chain joins TRBV19 and TRBJ1-2; weak D call: TRBD1 (5 bases). CDR3 length equals 14 residues. Deletions cut 8 bases from V and 4 bases from J, with 17 bases between. Germline loops: CDR1 LNHDA, CDR2 SQIVND (reference sequence). DNA for the CDR3: TGTGCCAGTCGCCCTCCGGTGGGGGGCTATGGCTACACCTTC. This sequence encodes CASRPPVGGYGYTF. The full variable domain, completed using reference TRBV19 and TRBJ1-2, is DGGITQSPKYLFRKEGQNVTLSCEQNLNHDAMYWYRQDPGQGLRLIYYSQIVNDFQKGDIAEGYSVSREKKESFPLTVTSAQKNPTAFYLCASRPPVGGYGYTFGSGTRLTVV.

The chain couples TRBV2 to TRBJ1-1, with 7 bases fitting TRBD1. Germline V gene lookup returns CDR1 SNHLY and CDR2 FYNNEI. The J segment lost 5 bases and the V segment lost 7 bases, leaving 10 bases of the junction unmatched. The CDR3 contains 14 residues. As DNA, the CDR3 is TGTGCCAGCACTGGTAGACAGGGATGGACTGAAGCTTTCTTT. Amino acid sequence: CASTGRQGWTEAFF.

V and J are TRBV4-3 and TRBJ2-7, with D unclear. The CDR3 is 17 residues long. In germline, CDR1 is LGHNA, CDR2 YSLEER. V lost 0 bases to trimming and J lost 0 bases, with 15 bases between them. CDR3 loop: CASSQDLKTDLSYEQYF. DNA for the CDR3: TGCGCCAGCAGCCAAGACCTGAAAACAGACCTCTCCTACGAGCAGTACTTC.

V is TRBV18 and J is TRBJ1-5; 8 bases map to TRBD1. The ends lost 3 bases at V and 1 base at J; junction bases unmatched: 5. This CDR3 is built from 16 residues. The V gene's germline CDR1 is KGHSH and CDR2 LQKENI. CDR3 in amino acids: CASSPDQGASNQPQHF. CDR3 nucleotides: TGTGCCAGCTCACCCGACCAGGGGGCGAGCAATCAGCCCCAGCATTTT.

The chain uses TRBV5-1 and TRBJ2-1; D may be TRBD2 (6 bases). This CDR3 spans 14 amino acids. Per the germline V gene, CDR1 is SGHRS and CDR2 is YFSETQ. The V end was cut by 5 bases, the J end by 4 bases, with 13 bases between. CDR3: CASSTWGEYNEQFF. Here the CDR3 DNA reads TGCGCCAGCAGTACGTGGGGGGAATACAATGAGCAGTTCTTC.

This sequence joins TRBV7-8 and TRBJ2-4; TRBD2 aligns across 15 bases. The junction had 3 bases not matched to a gene; V was cut back by 1 base and J by 2 bases. CDR3 length: 18 amino acids. Germline V CDR1 and CDR2: SGHVS, FQNEAQ. In DNA, the CDR3 is TGTGCCAGCAGCTTAGACGGACTAGCGGGGGGGACCAAAAACATTCAGTACTTC. It yields the protein CASSLDGLAGGTKNIQYF. Complete variable domain (other parts from reference TRBV7-8 and TRBJ2-4): GAGVSQSPRYKVAKRGQDVALRCDPISGHVSLFWYQQALGQGPEFLTYFQNEAQLDKSGLPSDRFFAERPEGSVSTLKIQRTQQEDSAVYLCASSLDGLAGGTKNIQYFGAGTRLSVL.

With regard to this clone: Other DNA sequences in the sample encode the same CDR3. V and J are TRBV9 and TRBJ2-5; TRBD2 is a possible D gene (6 bases). V lost 3 bases to trimming and J lost 1 base, with 10 bases between them. This CDR3 spans 14 amino acids. The germline V gene encodes CDR1 SGDLS and CDR2 YYNGEE. The chain's CDR3 is CASSGRGSQETQYF. In nucleotides, the CDR3 is TGTGCCAGCAGCGGCCGGGGGAGCCAAGAGACCCAGTACTTC.

The V and J genes are TRBV4-1 and TRBJ2-3; 11 bases map to TRBD2. The CDR3 has 18 amino acids. With 1 base clipped from V and 3 bases from J, the junction kept 9 bases outside the gene matches. Germline V gives CDR1 MGHRA, CDR2 YSYEKL. In nucleotides, the CDR3 is TGCGCCAGCAGCCAAGTTCCTAGCGGGGGGATAGGTACAGATACGCAGTATTTT. This codes for CASSQVPSGGIGTDTQYF.

The chain uses TRBV10-3 and TRBJ2-7; the match to TRBD1 covers 7 bases. Germline CDR1 and CDR2: ENHRY and SYGVKD. This CDR3 comprises 14 residues. V shed 10 bases, J shed 2 bases, and the junction held 11 bases outside the gene matches. The CDR3 bases are TGTGCCAGCGAACAACAAGGGGGCACCTACGAGCAGTACTTC. Translating it yields CASEQQGGTYEQYF.

This rearrangement joins TRBV15 to TRBJ2-3, with 9 nucleotides matching TRBD1. Per the germline V gene, CDR1 is LNHNV and CDR2 is YYDKDF (reference sequence). After removal of 0 bases from V and 6 bases from J, the junction contained 16 bases not matched to a gene. This CDR3 has 19 residues. CDR3 coding DNA: TGTGCCACCAGCAGAGATTCACAGGGGGCGGGGGCATGGGAGGATACGCAGTATTTT. Protein product: CATSRDSQGAGAWEDTQYF.

This chain links TRBV5-5 with TRBJ2-7; D is uncertain. The CDR3 totals 13 residues. The germline V gene encodes CDR1 SGHKS and CDR2 YYEKEE (reference sequence). Trimming shortened V by 2 bases and J by 6 bases, and 12 bases separated the two germline ends. CDR3 nucleotide sequence: TGTGCCAGCAGCTTCCCAGGCACCGGCGAGCAGTACTTC. Its protein is CASSFPGTGEQYF.

V gene TRBV6-5 combines with J gene TRBJ2-1; 7 bases map to TRBD2. The germline V gene has CDR1 MNHEY and CDR2 SVGAGI. The CDR3 extends over 13 amino acids. Trimming cost V 2 bases and J 9 bases; bases outside gene matches: 4. The CDR3 loop is CASSYREDGEQFF. CDR3 in DNA: TGTGCCAGCAGTTACCGGGAGGACGGTGAGCAGTTCTTC.

This sequence joins TRBV7-8 and TRBJ2-1, with 16 bases lining up with TRBD2. V was pared by 3 bases and J by 7 bases, with 9 bases of the junction left unmatched. Per the germline V gene, CDR1 is SGHVS and CDR2 is FQNEAQ. This CDR3 comprises 18 residues. This CDR3 reads CASSFAGTSGGASNEQFF. CDR3 DNA sequence: TGTGCCAGCAGCTTTGCCGGGACTAGCGGGGGGGCCTCGAATGAGCAGTTCTTC. The whole variable domain, filled in from reference TRBV7-8 and TRBJ2-1, reads GAGVSQSPRYKVAKRGQDVALRCDPISGHVSLFWYQQALGQGPEFLTYFQNEAQLDKSGLPSDRFFAERPEGSVSTLKIQRTQQEDSAVYLCASSFAGTSGGASNEQFFGPGTRLTVL.

J is TRBJ2-3 and V is TRBV7-2; no reliable D call. This CDR3 has 14 residues. Trimming stripped 7 bases from V and 0 bases from J, with 11 bases between. CDR1 SGHTA and CDR2 FQGNSA come from the germline V gene. The CDR3 sequence is CASNQDTSTDTQYF. The DNA of the CDR3 is TGTGCCAGCAACCAAGACACTAGCACAGATACGCAGTATTTT.